One and the same sample provided the 7 T cell receptor beta chains below, sequenced in a study of cytomegalovirus exposure and HLA in healthy donors. Libraries were prepared by immunoSEQ multiplex PCR; TCRdb keeps only in-frame clonotypes and omits some of them. The repertoire holds 82,000 or so clones, with about 92% as singletons. The sample taken for sequencing was PBMCs. The receptors were gathered from a man younger than 30 in good health and CMV-seronegative.

In this sample, this clone turned up a few times. The V and J genes are TRBV7-2 and TRBJ2-7, with 7 bases aligning to TRBD2. Germline V gives CDR1 SGHTA, CDR2 FQGNSA. The CDR3 has 15 amino acids. V dropped 1 base and J dropped 0; count of bases not matched to a gene: 3. CDR3 bases: TGTGCCAGCAGCTTAGACGGCGGGAGCTCCTACGAGCAGTACTTC. The encoded protein is CASSLDGGSSYEQYF.

The V call is TRBV6-5, the J call TRBJ1-1; D unresolved. V was shortened by 2 bases and J by 8 bases, with 12 bases between the two germline ends. CDR1 is MNHEY and CDR2 is SVGAGI in the germline V gene. The CDR3 is 13 residues long. The CDR3 sequence is CASSYMPVSEAFF. CDR3 sequence (DNA): TGTGCCAGCAGTTACATGCCGGTATCCGAAGCTTTCTTT.

This clone rates as medium-sized. The rearrangement uses TRBV6-1 and TRBJ1-5; D uncertain. V dropped 5 bases and J dropped 4 bases, with 12 bases sitting between them. This CDR3 is built from 14 residues. CDR1 and CDR2 from the germline V gene are MNHNS and SASEGT. CDR3 nucleotide sequence: TGTGCCAGCAGTCAGGAGGGTAGGAATCAGCCCCAGCATTTT. Protein: CASSQEGRNQPQHF.

The chain combines TRBV19 with TRBJ2-2; 9 positions agree with TRBD1. V lost 1 base to trimming and J lost 7 bases; unmatched junction nucleotides: 4. Per germline, CDR1 LNHDA and CDR2 SQIVND (reference sequence). The CDR3 extends over 15 amino acids. The CDR3 coding sequence is TGTGCCAGTAGTATAGGTCGGACAGGGGACGGGGAGCTGTTTTTT. Protein product: CASSIGRTGDGELFF.

The chain carries TRBV4-2 and TRBJ2-3; D is possibly TRBD2 (7 bases). The CDR3 has 16 residues. The V gene lost 1 base and the J gene lost 3 bases, with 14 bases spanning the gap. Germline CDR1 and CDR2: LGHNA and YNFKEQ. The CDR3 nucleotides read TGTGCCAGCAGCCAAGGAGGGGGGGGTTGGACAGATACGCAGTATTTT. Amino acid sequence: CASSQGGGGWTDTQYF.

The genes are TRBV15 and TRBJ2-5; 10 nucleotides line up with TRBD1. J was trimmed by 4 bases and V by 3 bases; bases with no gene match: 2. The length of the CDR3 is 14 residues. From germline, CDR1 is LNHNV and CDR2 YYDKDF (reference sequence). CDR3 sequence: CATSSDRGLETQYF. The CDR3 nucleotides read TGTGCCACCAGCAGTGACAGGGGGCTAGAGACCCAGTACTTC. The variable domain in full, with the rest retrieved from reference TRBV15 and TRBJ2-5, is DAMVIQNPRYQVTQFGKPVTLSCSQTLNHNVMYWYQQKSSQAPKLLFHYYDKDFNNEADTPDNFQSRRPNTSFCFLDIRSPGLGDTAMYLCATSSDRGLETQYFGPGTRLLVL.

In its sample, this clone was seen once. V usage is TRBV19 and J usage is TRBJ1-2; 9 bases line up with TRBD1. Germline values: CDR1 LNHDA, CDR2 SQIVND (reference sequence). The CDR3 extends over 14 amino acids. V was clipped by 9 bases and J by 5 bases; unmatched bases: 10. As DNA, the CDR3 is TGTGCCAGCCTACCGGGACAGGGTCAATATGGCTACACCTTC. Its protein product is CASLPGQGQYGYTF.